The sequence of this T cell receptor beta chain was determined in a study of T-cell reconstitution after alpha-beta-depleted transplantation in children. It was with unique molecular identifiers that the TCRbeta library was prepared. TCRdb reprocessed the PCR reads via MiXCR and lists one record per CDR3 protein. The sample has approximately 350,000 distinct CDR3 sequences, roughly 15% seen once. The CDR3 sequence is 15 residues long. V was shortened by 7 bases and J by 2 bases, with 17 bases between the two germline ends. Per germline, CDR1 MNHEY and CDR2 SVGEGT. This TCR came from a human donor who donated a stem cell graft to a child with Fanconi anemia. Sequences were derived from PBMCs, sampled from the stem cell graft. The chain combines TRBV6-2 or TRBV6-3 with TRBJ2-5, with D perhaps TRBD1 (6 bases). CDR3 in amino acids: CASKTATGRQETQYF. The DNA of the CDR3 is TGTGCCAGCAAGACCGCCACAGGGAGACAAGAGACCCAGTACTTC.